This T cell receptor (beta chain) was recovered during a study of graft-versus-host responses after intestinal transplantation (dated by TCRdb to the early 2020s). Some background on the complete study: The transplants that recipients got were multivisceral, liver-intestinal, or isolated intestinal. The cohort enrolled about two dozen intestinal transplant recipients, one of whom was a retransplant, and a few patients without pretransplant specimens were excluded. Donor T cell macrochimerism was defined as a peak of at least 4% donor T cells among recipient peripheral blood mononuclear cells. Samples from a few later patients were sequenced in-house on an Illumina MiSeq with MiXCR processing rather than by the commercial service. To identify alloreactive clones, pre-transplant mixed lymphocyte reaction products were sequenced and then compared with unstimulated pre-transplant donor and recipient T cells. Anti-thymocyte globulin induction was given to all recipients, followed by maintenance tacrolimus and steroids for roughly 3 years. Graft-versus-host and host-versus-graft alloreactive T cell clones were tracked in the graft, circulation and bone marrow after intestinal transplantation using bulk TCR-beta CDR3 sequencing. The paper as a whole reports these results and caveats: Conclusions were limited by the relatively low number and heterogeneity of intestinal transplant patients. GvH clones were found in recipient bone marrow, and some of the GvH clones appeared earlier in ileal mucosa or blood, which is consistent with an intestinal mucosal origin. Early after transplant, declines in HvG clones were associated with peak levels of circulating GvH clones. Patients with donor T cell macrochimerism had high GvH to HvG T cell clonal ratios in their allografts.

Explained via the paper, the time point label denotes: cells obtained before transplantation from donor or recipient. CD3+CD4+ and CD3+CD8+ populations were FACS-sorted from unstimulated pre-transplant donor and recipient cells taken from spleen or lymph nodes. Libraries were prepared through the immunoSEQ multiplex PCR assay. In most patients, genomic DNA was isolated using the Qiagen DNeasy Blood and Tissue Kit and sent frozen to Adaptive Biotechnologies for TCR sequencing. Adaptive Biotechnologies carried out high-throughput TCR-beta CDR3 sequencing of genomic DNA for most patients. Per the source publication's procedure: Adaptive's ImmunoSEQ software supplied the TCR sequencing data for about 18 patients, while MiXCR and VDJtools were used to process a few other patients. To correct CD4 versus CD8 sorting errors, any sequence found in both subsets at a frequency ratio below 5:1 was removed. CDR3 nucleotide sequences shared between donor and recipient were removed because their origin could not be assigned. At least 2-fold expansion over unstimulated cells and a minimum CFSE-low frequency of 0.002% (template counts) or 0.001% (read counts) were required for clones to be classified as alloreactive. Clones were considered mappable if detected in sequenced pre-transplant spleen, lymph node, or MLR CFSE-low populations of the donor or recipient. The cumulative frequency of alloreactive clones was calculated as a percentage of all sequences, weighted by copy number. TCRdb provides this immuneACCESS table in a form limited to in-frame rearrangements. Some clones are lacking; in checked studies, under half of them reflect an unresolved V gene, and why the rest are absent is not known. That table gives V, J and clone size, and the DNA gave D and trimming. The sample table holds fewer than 110,000 clones, of which approximately 93% were seen once. Jointly, the top ten make up roughly 1.2% of the sample.

About this clone itself: There is no known antigen for this receptor. No much larger clone exists at a distance of one base, and base qualities are not known.

The junction shows trimming of 5 bases on V and 4 bases on J, and the gene matches do not reach 8 bases of it. Including cysteine and phenylalanine, the CDR3 has 15 amino acids. Just the 45-base CDR3 DNA is kept, in frame starting at base 1. The germline V gene yields MGHRA for CDR1 and YSYEKL for CDR2. This sequence was found in a human donor who received an intestinal transplant. The sequence links TRBV4-1 to TRBJ1-5, with 7 junctional bases fitting TRBD1. The specimen was unstimulated CD8+ T cells sorted from spleen or lymph node cells, collected before intestinal transplant. The bases are TGCGCCAGCAGCTTTGGACAGGAAGCTAATCAGCCCCAGCATTTT. Its protein reads: CASSFGQEANQPQHF.